The 31 T cell receptor beta chains given below trace back to one sample, sequenced in a study of T cells in Graves' hyperthyroidism and ophthalmopathy. TCR beta CDR3 sequences were amplified from RNA transcripts. In the first-round RT-PCR of the TCR CDR3, the HTBI primer set was used. TCRdb processed the multiplex PCR reads anew with MiXCR; each CDR3 protein has one entry. The profile covers about half a million distinct CDR3 sequences, with around a quarter appearing a single time and about 11% taken by the ten largest. Sequenced: blood. These receptors all come from a woman in her thirties with Graves' ophthalmopathy.

This clonotype was detected ten times or more. The CDR3 coding sequence is TGTGCCAGCAGCCAAGGGGGGCTGGAGACCCAGTACTTC. It encodes CASSQGGLETQYF. V is TRBV3-1 and J is TRBJ2-5, with D possibly being TRBD1 (6 bases). Germline lookup yields CDR1 LGHDT and CDR2 YNNKEL (reference sequence). There are 13 residues in the CDR3. V lost 1 base and J lost 5, with 8 bases in between.

This clonotype turned up a few times. The V gene is TRBV6-5, the J gene TRBJ1-2, with no clear D. Trimming stripped 2 bases from V and 3 bases from J, with 19 bases between. The CDR3 is 17 residues long. The germline V gene encodes CDR1 MNHEY and CDR2 SVGAGI. This CDR3 is CASSYALGFGLDYGYTF. CDR3 nucleotide sequence: TGTGCCAGCAGTTACGCTCTAGGTTTTGGGTTGGACTATGGCTACACCTTC.

This clonotype was seen repeatedly, ten times or more. The chain recombines TRBV6-5 with TRBJ2-7; 8 nucleotides match TRBD1. Germline assignment: CDR1 MNHEY and CDR2 SVGAGI. The CDR3 consists of 15 residues. J was trimmed by 2 bases and V by 0 bases; bases with no gene match: 3. In DNA form, the CDR3 reads TGTGCCAGCAGTTACTCGTCGGGACAGGCCTACGAGCAGTACTTC. As protein: CASSYSSGQAYEQYF.

This clonotype was observed many times. This sequence joins TRBV19 and TRBJ2-2, with D tentatively TRBD1 (6 bases). The CDR3 length is 14 residues. CDR1 and CDR2 (germline): LNHDA, SQIVND (reference sequence). V dropped 6 bases and J dropped 4 bases, with 12 bases sitting between them. CDR3: CASSPQGSTGELFF. Written as DNA, the CDR3 is TGTGCCAGTAGCCCCCAGGGGAGCACCGGGGAGCTGTTTTTT.

Ten or more counts support this clonotype. V is TRBV4-1 and J is TRBJ1-1; no definite D call. The CDR3 runs 13 residues. The V and J ends lost 1 base and 5 bases respectively, with 8 bases between them. The germline gives CDR1 MGHRA, CDR2 YSYEKL. CDR3 nucleotides: TGCGCCAGCAGCCAAGTCTCGTGGACTGAAGCTTTCTTT. The encoded protein is CASSQVSWTEAFF.

This clonotype was seen many times. V is TRBV11-2 and J is TRBJ2-7; TRBD1 or TRBD2 may be the D gene (6 bases each). The germline CDR1 and CDR2 sequences are SGHAT and FQNNGV. V was shortened by 3 bases and J by 4 bases, with 22 bases between the two germline ends. CDR3 length equals 17 residues. The CDR3 region is CASSLSQGGWSPYEQYF. The CDR3 DNA reads TGTGCCAGCAGCTTGTCCCAAGGGGGGTGGTCCCCTTACGAGCAGTACTTC.

CDR3 protein: CAISQGGRNTEAFF. CDR3 coding DNA: TGTGCCATCTCCCAAGGTGGGCGGAACACTGAAGCTTTCTTT. The chain employs TRBV10-3 and TRBJ1-1, with no clear D. Germline CDR1 ENHRY, CDR2 SYGVKD. Trimming pared 8 bases from V and 1 base from J, leaving 14 bases between. The CDR3 consists of 14 residues.

This rearrangement joins TRBV27 to TRBJ1-5; D uncertain. V dropped 6 bases and J dropped 0 bases, with 15 bases sitting between them. Germline V gene sequence: CDR1 MNHEY, CDR2 SMNVEV (reference sequence). This CDR3 has 16 amino acids. CDR3 DNA sequence: TGTGCCAGCAGGCCAGCAAGACGGTATAGCAATCAGCCCCAGCATTTT. Amino acids: CASRPARRYSNQPQHF.

In this sample, this clonotype turned up many times. The chain has TRBV14 and TRBJ2-7; D gene ambiguous. Deletions cut 0 bases from V and 2 bases from J, with 8 bases between. The length of the CDR3 is 14 residues. CDR1 and CDR2 from the germline V gene are SGHDN and FVKESK. This CDR3 is CASSQENKPYEQYF. The CDR3 nucleotides read TGTGCCAGCAGCCAAGAAAACAAACCCTACGAGCAGTACTTC.

The V gene is TRBV19, the J gene TRBJ1-1, with no clear D. Germline CDR1 is LNHDA and CDR2 is SQIVND (reference sequence). This CDR3 region has 15 residues. Trimming took 2 bases from V and 4 from J, leaving 14 bases between them. The CDR3 reads CASSISSVSGTEAFF. In nucleotides, the CDR3 is TGTGCCAGTAGTATAAGTTCGGTATCGGGCACTGAAGCTTTCTTT. Supplemented by reference TRBV19 and TRBJ1-1, the full variable domain reads DGGITQSPKYLFRKEGQNVTLSCEQNLNHDAMYWYRQDPGQGLRLIYYSQIVNDFQKGDIAEGYSVSREKKESFPLTVTSAQKNPTAFYLCASSISSVSGTEAFFGQGTRLTVV.

This chain joins TRBV9 and TRBJ2-7; no reliable D call. V lost 1 base and J 4 bases, leaving 12 bases between the germline ends. Germline assignment: CDR1 SGDLS and CDR2 YYNGEE. The CDR3 is made up of 14 amino acids. In DNA form, the CDR3 reads TGTGCCAGCAGCGTAACCGCACAGAATTACGAGCAGTACTTC. Protein product: CASSVTAQNYEQYF.

In this sample, this clonotype turned up many times. The CDR3 coding sequence is TGTGCCATCAGTGGGGGGGTACAAGAGACCCAGTACTTC. Protein sequence: CAISGGVQETQYF. The J gene is TRBJ2-5, the V gene TRBV10-3; TRBD2 might be the D (6 bases). Per germline, CDR1 ENHRY and CDR2 SYGVKD. V was trimmed by 4 bases and J by 2 bases, leaving 8 bases between them. The CDR3 runs 13 residues.

In this sample, this clonotype turned up many times. The rearrangement links TRBV27 to TRBJ1-1; 8 positions agree with TRBD1. This CDR3 is 16 amino acids long. The junction had 8 bases not matched to a gene; V was cut back by 5 bases and J by 0 bases. CDR1 and CDR2 from the germline V gene are MNHEY and SMNVEV (reference sequence). In DNA form, the CDR3 reads TGTGCCAGCAGTGAACAGGGGGAGGGCATGAACACTGAAGCTTTCTTT. This codes for CASSEQGEGMNTEAFF.

This chain connects TRBV7-2 to TRBJ2-6; no firm D call. Per the germline V gene, CDR1 is SGHTA and CDR2 is FQGNSA. The CDR3 has 16 amino acids. V lost 0 bases and J lost 1, with 7 bases in between. CDR3 protein: CASSLAPQSGANVLTF. The CDR3 DNA reads TGTGCCAGCAGCTTAGCGCCCCAATCTGGGGCCAACGTCCTGACTTTC.

This clonotype was counted at least ten times. This chain connects TRBV9 to TRBJ2-5; D gene ambiguous. The CDR3 contains 12 residues. Trimming took off 4 bases at V and 5 bases at J, with 9 bases between the two ends. Germline lookup yields CDR1 SGDLS and CDR2 YYNGEE. For the CDR3, the DNA is TGTGCCAGCAGCCCATTTGAGGAGACCCAGTACTTC. Its protein product is CASSPFEETQYF.

This clonotype was counted at least ten times. V usage is TRBV11-2 and J usage is TRBJ1-1; D is ambiguous. This CDR3 is built from 12 residues. Trimming took 6 bases from V and 11 from J, leaving 16 bases between them. The V gene's germline CDR1 is SGHAT and CDR2 FQNNGV. This CDR3 reads CASRKAGGRAFF. DNA of the CDR3: TGTGCCAGCAGAAAAGCGGGAGGCAGGGCTTTCTTT.

This clonotype was observed many times. J is TRBJ2-7 and V is TRBV4-2, with a tentative D call TRBD1 (5 bases). The CDR3 spans 15 residues. The V gene lost 0 bases and the J gene lost 4 bases, with 13 bases spanning the gap. Germline V gives CDR1 LGHNA, CDR2 YNFKEQ. Here the CDR3 DNA reads TGTGCCAGCAGCCAAGACTCGACAGTTGGATACGAGCAGTACTTC. The encoded protein is CASSQDSTVGYEQYF.

J is TRBJ1-1 and V is TRBV11-2, with D possibly matching TRBD1 (5 bases). This CDR3 is 12 amino acids long. V lost 5 bases and J lost 9, with 13 bases in between. CDR1 is SGHAT and CDR2 is FQNNGV in the germline V gene. The CDR3 spells CASSRREGQAFF. The CDR3 DNA reads TGTGCCAGCAGCCGTCGGGAGGGGCAAGCTTTCTTT.

V is TRBV2 and J is TRBJ1-5, with 7 bases aligning to TRBD1. J lost 7 bases, V lost 6 bases, and 12 bases had no gene match. Germline CDR1 SNHLY, CDR2 FYNNEI. This CDR3 spans 15 amino acids. Here the CDR3 DNA reads TGTGCCAGCAGAAACCAAGGGGGCCTAGGACAGCCCCAGCATTTT. Translation gives CASRNQGGLGQPQHF.

V and J are TRBV6-1 and TRBJ2-2; D is perhaps TRBD1 (5 bases). Deletions cut 7 bases from V and 6 bases from J, with 15 bases between. The CDR3 covers 14 residues. Germline CDR1 is MNHNS and CDR2 is SASEGT. CDR3 coding DNA: TGTGCCAGCATGTATGGGGCAGAGTCCGGGGAGCTGTTTTTT. Its protein is CASMYGAESGELFF.

The chain employs TRBV4-1 and TRBJ2-5; 7 positions match TRBD1. This CDR3 spans 16 amino acids. CDR1 MGHRA and CDR2 YSYEKL come from the germline V gene. V lost 4 bases to trimming and J lost 0 bases; unmatched junction nucleotides: 8. The CDR3 bases are TGCGCCAGCAGCCGCTCCGGGACAGACAACCAAGAGACCCAGTACTTC. Protein product: CASSRSGTDNQETQYF.

The chain couples TRBV11-2 to TRBJ2-4, with 13 bases matching TRBD2. The V gene's germline CDR1 is SGHAT and CDR2 FQNNGV. Germline trimming cut 1 base from V and 0 bases from J; bases unmatched to any gene: 9. The CDR3 is made up of 20 amino acids. The CDR3 loop is CASSLGRLAGGHLAKNIQYF. CDR3 nucleotide sequence: TGTGCCAGCAGCTTAGGTCGACTAGCGGGGGGACACCTAGCCAAAAACATTCAGTACTTC.

This clonotype has ten or more counts. The V and J genes are TRBV10-3 and TRBJ1-1; possibly TRBD1 for D (5 bases). Trimming stripped 3 bases from V and 3 bases from J, with 8 bases between. The CDR3 sequence is 13 residues long. CDR1 is ENHRY and CDR2 is SYGVKD in the germline V gene. The chain's CDR3 is CAISDGGDTEAFF. The CDR3 DNA reads TGTGCCATCAGTGATGGGGGGGACACTGAAGCTTTCTTT.

This clonotype was counted many times. V usage is TRBV12-5 and J usage is TRBJ2-5; 15 positions agree with TRBD2. The CDR3 is made up of 18 amino acids. Germline V CDR1 and CDR2: LGHNT, FRNRAP. Trimming removed 5 bases from V and 2 bases from J; junction bases left unmatched: 9. CDR3 DNA: TGTGCTAGTGGTACCCGGACTAGCGGGGGGGAGGTACAAGAGACCCAGTACTTC. The encoded protein is CASGTRTSGGEVQETQYF.

This clonotype was seen at least ten times. The V gene is TRBV11-2, the J gene TRBJ2-5; D is perhaps TRBD2 (6 bases). CDR1 is SGHAT, CDR2 FQNNGV, per germline. The CDR3 is made up of 12 amino acids. V lost 4 bases, J lost 7 bases, and 10 bases lay in between. CDR3 bases: TGTGCCAGCAGCTCGCCCGGGGGGACCCAGTACTTC. Translated, it gives CASSSPGGTQYF.

The chain is built from TRBV27 and TRBJ1-2; D is undetermined. The germline V and J ends were trimmed by 0 bases and 1 base, with 3 bases remaining between them. Per the germline V gene, CDR1 is MNHEY and CDR2 is SMNVEV (reference sequence). The CDR3 is 13 residues long. CDR3 residues: CASSLSINYGYTF. Here the CDR3 DNA reads TGTGCCAGCAGTTTATCTATTAACTATGGCTACACCTTC.

This clonotype occurred many times. The rearrangement uses TRBV12-3 or TRBV12-4 and TRBJ2-4; 7 bases agree with TRBD2. The trim removed 5 bases at V and 0 bases at J, leaving 7 bases unmatched. The CDR3 has 16 residues. The CDR3 DNA reads TGTGCCAGCAGTCTGGGCGGGGGTGTAGCCAAAAACATTCAGTACTTC. This sequence encodes CASSLGGGVAKNIQYF.

This chain links TRBV20-1 with TRBJ2-5; 9 bases are shared with TRBD1. With V trimmed by 6 bases and J by 5 bases, 10 bases remained unmatched. This CDR3 is 14 amino acids long. Germline CDR1 reads DFQATT; CDR2 reads SNEGSKA (reference sequence). CDR3 protein: CSAAGTGMGETQYF. In nucleotides, the CDR3 is TGCAGTGCCGCCGGGACAGGGATGGGTGAGACCCAGTACTTC.

This clonotype was counted ten times or more. V gene TRBV4-2 combines with J gene TRBJ2-7; D possibly corresponds to TRBD1 (6 bases). In germline, CDR1 is LGHNA, CDR2 YNFKEQ. Trimming stripped 3 bases from V and 0 bases from J, with 18 bases between. The CDR3 consists of 17 residues. CDR3 region: CASSQDSRGFSSYEQYF. The CDR3 DNA follows: TGTGCCAGCAGCCAGGACAGCCGGGGCTTCAGCTCCTACGAGCAGTACTTC.

In its sample, this clonotype was seen many times. V and J are TRBV19 and TRBJ2-7; 7 positions agree with TRBD1. The germline V gene has CDR1 LNHDA and CDR2 SQIVND (reference sequence). The CDR3 contains 14 residues. The V segment lost 5 bases and the J segment 2 bases; nucleotides outside the gene matches: 6. CDR3 loop: CASSHGQVTYEQYF. CDR3 bases: TGTGCCAGTAGTCATGGACAGGTAACCTACGAGCAGTACTTC.

This clonotype was observed at least ten times. The chain is built from TRBV19 and TRBJ1-5; D is ambiguous. This CDR3 is built from 16 residues. V dropped 5 bases and J dropped 0 bases, with 14 bases sitting between them. Germline assignment: CDR1 LNHDA and CDR2 SQIVND (reference sequence). In nucleotides, the CDR3 is TGTGCCAGTAGTTGGGATCGGGAGTATAGCAATCAGCCCCAGCATTTT. Translating it yields CASSWDREYSNQPQHF.